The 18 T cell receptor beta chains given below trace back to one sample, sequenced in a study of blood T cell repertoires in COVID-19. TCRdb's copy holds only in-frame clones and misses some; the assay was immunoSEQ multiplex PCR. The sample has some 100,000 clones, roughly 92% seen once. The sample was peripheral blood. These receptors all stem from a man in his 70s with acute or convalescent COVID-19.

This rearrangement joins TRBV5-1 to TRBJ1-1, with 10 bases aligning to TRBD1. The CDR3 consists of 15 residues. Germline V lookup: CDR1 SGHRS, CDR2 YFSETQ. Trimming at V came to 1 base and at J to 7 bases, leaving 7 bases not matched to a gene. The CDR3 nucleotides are TGCGCCAGCAGCTTGATCGGACAGGGGGGTGTTGAAGCTTTCTTT. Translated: CASSLIGQGGVEAFF.

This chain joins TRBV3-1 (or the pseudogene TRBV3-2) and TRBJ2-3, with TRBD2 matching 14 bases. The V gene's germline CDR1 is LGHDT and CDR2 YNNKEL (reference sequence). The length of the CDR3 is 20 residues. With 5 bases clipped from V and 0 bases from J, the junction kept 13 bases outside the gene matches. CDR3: CASSAWTSGGSISSTDTQYF. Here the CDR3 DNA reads TGTGCCAGCAGCGCCTGGACTAGCGGGGGGTCTATATCTAGCACAGATACGCAGTATTTT.

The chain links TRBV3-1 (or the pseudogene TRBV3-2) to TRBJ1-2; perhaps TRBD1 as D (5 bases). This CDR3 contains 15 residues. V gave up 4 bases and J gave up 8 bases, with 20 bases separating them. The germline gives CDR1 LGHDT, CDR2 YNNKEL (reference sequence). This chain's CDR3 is CASSPRGGEVGGYTF. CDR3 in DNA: TGTGCCAGCAGCCCCCGGGGAGGGGAGGTCGGCGGCTACACCTTC.

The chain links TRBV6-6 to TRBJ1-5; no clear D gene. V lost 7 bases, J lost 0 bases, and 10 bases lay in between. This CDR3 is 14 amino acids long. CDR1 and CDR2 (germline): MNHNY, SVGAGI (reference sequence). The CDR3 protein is CASTENDSNQPQHF. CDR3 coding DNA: TGTGCCAGCACGGAGAATGATAGCAATCAGCCCCAGCATTTT.

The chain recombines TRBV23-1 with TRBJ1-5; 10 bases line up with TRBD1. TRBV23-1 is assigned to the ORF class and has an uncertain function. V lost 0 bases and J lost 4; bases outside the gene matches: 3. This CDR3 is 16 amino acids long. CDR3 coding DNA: TGCGCCAGCAGTCAATCGCGGGACAGGGGTAATCAGCCCCAGCATTTT. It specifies CASSQSRDRGNQPQHF.

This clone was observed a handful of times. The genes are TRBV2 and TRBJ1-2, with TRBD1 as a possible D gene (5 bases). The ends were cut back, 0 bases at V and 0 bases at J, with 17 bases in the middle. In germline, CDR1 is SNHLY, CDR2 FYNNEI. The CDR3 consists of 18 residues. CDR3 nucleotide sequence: TGTGCCAGCAGTGAAGCGGGGCAGATCCCTCCAGCTAACTATGGCTACACCTTC. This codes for CASSEAGQIPPANYGYTF.

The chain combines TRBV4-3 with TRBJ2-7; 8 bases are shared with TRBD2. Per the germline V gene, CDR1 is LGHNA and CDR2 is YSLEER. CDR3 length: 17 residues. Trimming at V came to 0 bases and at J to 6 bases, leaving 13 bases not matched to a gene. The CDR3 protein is CASSQDLTGTRTIEQYF. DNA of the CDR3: TGCGCCAGCAGCCAAGATCTAACCGGGACTAGAACGATCGAGCAGTACTTC.

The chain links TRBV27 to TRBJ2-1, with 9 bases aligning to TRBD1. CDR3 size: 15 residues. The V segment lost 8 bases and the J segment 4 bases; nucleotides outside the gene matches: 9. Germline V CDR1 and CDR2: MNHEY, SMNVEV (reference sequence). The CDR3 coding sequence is TGTGCCAGCTGGGGCGGGACAGGGTTTTACAATGAGCAGTTCTTC. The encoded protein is CASWGGTGFYNEQFF.

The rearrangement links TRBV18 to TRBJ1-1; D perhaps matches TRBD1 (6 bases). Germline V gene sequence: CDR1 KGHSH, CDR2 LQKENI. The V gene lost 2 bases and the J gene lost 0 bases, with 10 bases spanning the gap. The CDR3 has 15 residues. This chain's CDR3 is CASSPNRAVNTEAFF. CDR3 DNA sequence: TGTGCCAGCTCACCAAACAGGGCAGTGAACACTGAAGCTTTCTTT. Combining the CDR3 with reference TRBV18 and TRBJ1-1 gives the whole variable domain NAGVMQNPRHLVRRRGQEARLRCSPMKGHSHVYWYRQLPEEGLKFMVYLQKENIIDESGMPKERFSAEFPKEGPSILRIQQVVRGDSAAYFCASSPNRAVNTEAFFGQGTRLTVV.

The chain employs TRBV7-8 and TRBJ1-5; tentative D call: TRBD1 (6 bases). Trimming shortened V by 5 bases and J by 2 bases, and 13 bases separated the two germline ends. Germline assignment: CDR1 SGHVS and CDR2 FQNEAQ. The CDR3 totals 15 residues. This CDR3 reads CASSPTGKGNQPQHF. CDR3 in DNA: TGTGCCAGCAGCCCGACAGGTAAAGGCAATCAGCCCCAGCATTTT.

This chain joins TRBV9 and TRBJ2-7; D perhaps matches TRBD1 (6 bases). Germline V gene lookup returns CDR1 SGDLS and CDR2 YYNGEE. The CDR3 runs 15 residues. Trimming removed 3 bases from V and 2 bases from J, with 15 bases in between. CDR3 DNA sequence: TGTGCCAGCAGCGAGGGGGACGGCTCTGCCTACGAGCAGTACTTC. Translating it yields CASSEGDGSAYEQYF.

The CDR3 DNA reads as TGTGCCACCTTCGCGGGGGTCCCTTATGGCTACACCTTC. Translated, it gives CATFAGVPYGYTF. This rearrangement joins TRBV10-3 to TRBJ1-2, with D possibly being TRBD1 (5 bases). Germline V gene sequence: CDR1 ENHRY, CDR2 SYGVKD. Trimming removed 10 bases at V and 5 bases at J, with 17 bases between. The CDR3 covers 13 residues.

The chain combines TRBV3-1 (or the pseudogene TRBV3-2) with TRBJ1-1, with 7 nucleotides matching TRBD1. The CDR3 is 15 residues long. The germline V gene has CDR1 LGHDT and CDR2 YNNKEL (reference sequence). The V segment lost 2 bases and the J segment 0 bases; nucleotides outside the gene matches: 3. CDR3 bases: TGTGCCAGCAGCCAATCCGGGACAGTGAACACTGAAGCTTTCTTT. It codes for CASSQSGTVNTEAFF.

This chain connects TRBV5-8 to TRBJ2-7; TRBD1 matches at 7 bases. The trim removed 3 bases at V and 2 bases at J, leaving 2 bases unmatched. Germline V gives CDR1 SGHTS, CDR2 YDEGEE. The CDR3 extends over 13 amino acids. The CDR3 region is CASSSGTAYEQYF. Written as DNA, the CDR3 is TGTGCCAGCAGCTCGGGGACAGCCTACGAGCAGTACTTC.

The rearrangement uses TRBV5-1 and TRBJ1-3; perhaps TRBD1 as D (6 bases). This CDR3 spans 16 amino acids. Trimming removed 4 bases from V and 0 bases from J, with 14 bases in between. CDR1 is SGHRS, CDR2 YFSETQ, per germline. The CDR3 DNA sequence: TGCGCCAGCAGCCTCCAAGGACAGAGCTCTGGAAACACCATATATTTT. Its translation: CASSLQGQSSGNTIYF.

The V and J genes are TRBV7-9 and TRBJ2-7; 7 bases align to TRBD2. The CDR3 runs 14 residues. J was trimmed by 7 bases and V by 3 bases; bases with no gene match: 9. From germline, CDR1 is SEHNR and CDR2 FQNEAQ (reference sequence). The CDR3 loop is CASSLNVVGGEQYF. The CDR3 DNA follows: TGTGCCAGCAGCTTGAACGTAGTGGGAGGGGAGCAGTACTTC.

CDR3 residues: CASSPQDRSYEQYF. The CDR3 coding sequence is TGTGCCAGCAGCCCACAGGACAGGTCTTACGAGCAGTACTTC. V gene TRBV11-2 combines with J gene TRBJ2-7; 7 bases fit TRBD1. CDR1 and CDR2 (germline): SGHAT, FQNNGV. Trimming took 5 bases from V and 4 from J; bases not matched to a gene: 8. The CDR3 spans 14 residues.

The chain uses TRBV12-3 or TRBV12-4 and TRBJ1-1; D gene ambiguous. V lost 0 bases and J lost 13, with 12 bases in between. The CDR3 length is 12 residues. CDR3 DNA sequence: TGTGCCAGCAGTTTAGCGCTAACGAGGGTTTTCTTT. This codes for CASSLALTRVFF.